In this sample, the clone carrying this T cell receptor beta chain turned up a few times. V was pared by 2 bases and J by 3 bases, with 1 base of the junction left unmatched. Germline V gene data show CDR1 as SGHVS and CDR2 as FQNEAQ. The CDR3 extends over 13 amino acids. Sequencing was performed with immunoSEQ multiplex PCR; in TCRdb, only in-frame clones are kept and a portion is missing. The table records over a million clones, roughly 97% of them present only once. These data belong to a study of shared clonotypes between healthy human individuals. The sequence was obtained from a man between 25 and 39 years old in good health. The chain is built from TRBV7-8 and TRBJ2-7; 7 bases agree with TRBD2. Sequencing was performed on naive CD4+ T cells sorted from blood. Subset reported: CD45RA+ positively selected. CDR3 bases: TGTGCCAGCAGCTTACGGGAGGACTACGAGCAGTACTTC. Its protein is CASSLREDYEQYF.